This paragraph reports one TCR beta chain. Its antigen is currently unknown. This entry comes from a study of memory B cells and T cells in multiple sclerosis. Findings and caveats of the study: Shared clonotype counts depended on differing compartment clone-set sizes and were normalized.

Here immunoSEQ multiplex PCR was the method, and the copy in TCRdb shows in-frame clones only, minus some. Among 12,000 to 15,000 clones listed, 69% were seen once. The germline V gene encodes CDR1 MNHEY and CDR2 SMNVEV (reference sequence). The CDR3 covers 12 residues. V lost 8 bases and J 2 bases, leaving 7 bases between the germline ends. The receptor was isolated from a human donor with multiple sclerosis. Material for sequencing was memory (CD45RO+) CD4+ T cells from blood. The V gene is TRBV27, the J gene TRBJ2-1, with D perhaps TRBD1 (5 bases). Here the CDR3 DNA reads TGTGCCAGCTGGACAACCTACAATGAGCAGTTCTTC. Translated, it gives CASWTTYNEQFF.